This TCR beta chain was recorded in a study of blood T cell repertoires in COVID-19 (dated by TCRdb to about 2020). Broadly, across the study: Collaborator samples came from the United States, Italy and Spain and covered acute and convalescent phases of COVID-19. Sample metadata almost always included a de-identified subject ID, COVID-19 status, age in years and sex. The repertoires were made available in a free public database intended to serve as a resource for research on the immune response to SARS-CoV-2. The samples were drawn from the first 160 participants of the ongoing ImmuneRACE study and from over 950 subjects provided by 6 global collaborators. Deeply sampled blood TCRbeta repertoires from subjects exposed to, actively infected with, or recovered from COVID-19 were included in the dataset. The prospective study material was composed of cDNA or gDNA derived from T cells, B-cell-depleted T cells, or PBMCs. Where available, HLA class I and class II types were obtained from metadata supplied by the sample provider rather than from assay-based typing. The research as a whole found: The quantity of clinical and demographic metadata differed by source and by participant and was supplied without curation.

TCRbeta CDR3 regions were amplified from genomic DNA using the immunoSEQ Assay, a bias-controlled multiplex PCR. As for the original processing: The number of nucleated cells in each sample was estimated from the amplification of reference gene primers within the assay. To quantify the absolute abundance of each unique TCRbeta CDR3 rearrangement, sequence reads were collapsed and filtered. For each sample, productive Simpson clonality was calculated as the square root of Simpson's diversity index across productive rearrangements. TCRdb provides this immuneACCESS table in a form limited to in-frame rearrangements. Some clones are lacking; in checked studies, under half of them reflect an unresolved V gene, and why the rest are absent is not known. V and J calls and clone size are as listed in that table; D and trimming were resolved from the DNA. For this sample there are 300,000 to 400,000 clones; more than 70% appear just once. In total, the top ten clones hold about 2.7% of the sample.

Concerning this clone: The antigen it binds to is not known. No quality values exist for individual bases; no much larger clone is one base distant.

From the cysteine up to the phenylalanine, the CDR3 has a length of 12 residues. Just CDR3 DNA is preserved here, 36 bases in frame from base 1. Whole blood was collected in K2EDTA tubes by collaborating institutions according to the institutions' own protocols. For TCRbeta analysis, collaborator samples were shipped as frozen whole blood, as isolated PBMCs, or as DNA extracted from either sample type. The V and J genes are TRBV21-1 and TRBJ1-1. TRBV21-1 is designated a pseudogene. The sequence came from a man under 40 with active or convalescent COVID-19. Source material: peripheral blood. CDR3 protein: CARTGRDTEAFF. The DNA reads TGTGCCAGGACGGGGAGGGACACTGAAGCTTTCTTT.